The 20 T cell receptor beta chains reported below all come from one sample, sequenced in a study of CD8+ T cells in alopecia areata. The CD4+ cells of about five biomarker-study patients went through sorting. This sorting yielded CD25+CD127- cells. Sequencing relied on a cDNA template that was reverse transcribed from extracted RNA. Assay: immunoSEQ multiplex PCR; the TCRdb copy retains only in-frame clones and omits some. The table has 14,000 or so clones, roughly three fifths seen once. The sequenced sample was CD4+ Tregs sorted from blood. Receptor source: a human donor with alopecia areata.

The rearrangement links TRBV4-1 to TRBJ2-7; maybe TRBD1 (5 bases). The CDR3 sequence is 13 residues long. Germline V lookup: CDR1 MGHRA, CDR2 YSYEKL. With 2 bases removed from V and 2 bases from J, the gap between germline ends came to 7 bases. The chain's CDR3 is CASSQPGTYEQYF. CDR3 coding DNA: TGCGCCAGCAGCCAACCAGGGACCTACGAGCAGTACTTC.

Concerning this clone itself: At one end the junction does not follow the germline gene, possibly because of a read error. The chain joins TRBV30 to TRBJ2-1; 8 bases fit TRBD1. Germline-derived CDR1 and CDR2 are GTSNPN and SVGIG (reference sequence). This CDR3 spans 12 amino acids. The CDR3 nucleotides are TGTGCCCGGAGTACCAGGGGGCTTGAGCAGTTCTTC. It yields the protein CARSTRGLEQFF.

This clone was seen only a few times. This rearrangement joins TRBV30 to TRBJ2-7, with D unresolved. The CDR3 totals 11 residues. Germline assignment: CDR1 GTSNPN and CDR2 SVGIG (reference sequence). V lost 2 bases and J 5 bases, leaving 7 bases between the germline ends. CDR3 sequence (DNA): TGTGCCTGGAGTTATGGCAACGAGCAGTACTTC. Translating gives CAWSYGNEQYF.

The CDR3 nucleotides read TGTGCCAGCAACCAGGGACAGCCTGGGGATACGCAGTATTTT. Translation: CASNQGQPGDTQYF. V is TRBV9 and J is TRBJ2-3; the match to TRBD1 covers 7 bases. The V gene's germline CDR1 is SGDLS and CDR2 YYNGEE. After removal of 6 bases from V and 6 bases from J, the junction contained 10 bases not matched to a gene. The CDR3 has 14 residues.

The chain recombines TRBV5-1 with TRBJ2-7; 10 bases line up with TRBD2. V trimming: 4 bases; J trimming: 1 base; junction bases outside the gene matches: 11. CDR1 and CDR2 (germline): SGHRS, YFSETQ. The CDR3 sequence is 17 residues long. CDR3 sequence: CASSQIAGGPTSYEQYF. In DNA, the CDR3 is TGCGCCAGCAGCCAGATAGCGGGAGGACCAACTTCCTACGAGCAGTACTTC.

The chain is built from TRBV11-2 and TRBJ2-5; no definite D call. V was shortened by 5 bases and J by 2 bases, with 15 bases between the two germline ends. Germline lookup yields CDR1 SGHAT and CDR2 FQNNGV. The CDR3 length is 15 residues. The CDR3 reads CASSLARRPQETQYF. Written as DNA, the CDR3 is TGTGCCAGCAGCCTGGCAAGGCGTCCGCAAGAGACCCAGTACTTC.

V usage is TRBV29-1 and J usage is TRBJ2-1, with D tentatively TRBD1 (5 bases). Trimming left V 0 bases short and J 7 bases short, with 16 bases between. The CDR3 runs to 15 residues. CDR1 is SQVTM, CDR2 ANQGSEA, per germline. The DNA for the CDR3 is TGCAGCGTTGAAGATCGCCAGGGTATTCGGAATGAGCAGTTCTTC. It encodes CSVEDRQGIRNEQFF.

The genes are TRBV5-1 and TRBJ1-2; 9 bases agree with TRBD1. The V gene's germline CDR1 is SGHRS and CDR2 YFSETQ. The CDR3 sequence is 16 residues long. Trimming cost V 0 bases and J 2 bases; bases outside gene matches: 5. CDR3 DNA: TGCGCCAGCAGCTTGGCTTACGGACAGGGGAACTATGGCTACACCTTC. It yields the protein CASSLAYGQGNYGYTF.

J is TRBJ2-1 and V is TRBV7-3; D is undetermined. From germline, CDR1 is SGHTA and CDR2 FQGTGA. Between the trimmed V and J ends, which lost 3 bases and 4 bases, there was a span of 13 bases. The length of the CDR3 is 15 residues. The CDR3 DNA sequence: TGTGCCAGCAGCTTCGGGCTGTTACATTACAATGAGCAGTTCTTC. Translating it yields CASSFGLLHYNEQFF.

The chain has TRBV28 and TRBJ2-1; 9 positions agree with TRBD2. The CDR3 consists of 18 residues. J was trimmed by 0 bases and V by 10 bases; bases with no gene match: 16. Germline V gene sequence: CDR1 MDHEN, CDR2 SYDVKM. The CDR3 sequence: CATHQAGGLSTSYNEQFF. The CDR3 DNA follows: TGTGCCACCCATCAAGCGGGAGGTTTAAGTACCTCCTACAATGAGCAGTTCTTC.

This clone has just a few counts. The V call is TRBV6-5, the J call TRBJ2-2, with 7 bases lining up with TRBD2. The length of the CDR3 is 14 residues. Germline CDR1 MNHEY, CDR2 SVGAGI. V dropped 5 bases and J dropped 7; count of bases not matched to a gene: 7. The CDR3 spells CASSRREYLGELFF. The DNA for the CDR3 is TGTGCCAGCAGTCGGCGGGAGTATCTCGGGGAGCTGTTTTTT.

This clone was picked up a small number of times. The V and J genes are TRBV7-9 and TRBJ2-7; D uncertain. CDR3 length equals 11 residues. With 8 bases removed from V and 3 bases from J, the gap between germline ends came to 8 bases. Germline CDR1 and CDR2: SEHNR and FQNEAQ (reference sequence). CDR3 in amino acids: CASSDNYEQYF. As DNA, the CDR3 is TGTGCCAGCTCAGATAACTACGAGCAGTACTTC. The full variable domain, with the rest looked up from reference TRBV7-9 and TRBJ2-7, is DTGVSQNPRHKITKRGQNVTFRCDPISEHNRLYWYRQTLGQGPEFLTYFQNEAQLEKSRLLSDRFSAERPKGSFSTLEIQRTEQGDSAMYLCASSDNYEQYFGPGTRLTVT.

The rearrangement joins TRBV5-4 to TRBJ2-5; 7 bases agree with TRBD2. Germline assignment: CDR1 SGHNT and CDR2 YYREEE (reference sequence). After removal of 4 bases from V and 2 bases from J, the junction contained 2 bases not matched to a gene. The CDR3 runs to 13 residues. CDR3 in DNA: TGTGCCAGCAGCAGAGCGGGGCAAGAGACCCAGTACTTC. It encodes CASSRAGQETQYF. The variable domain in full, with the rest retrieved from reference TRBV5-4 and TRBJ2-5, is ETGVTQSPTHLIKTRGQQVTLRCSSQSGHNTVSWYQQALGQGPQFIFQYYREEENGRGNFPPRFSGLQFPNYSSELNVNALELDDSALYLCASSRAGQETQYFGPGTRLLVL.

The gene calls are TRBV18 and TRBJ2-7; a weak D match, TRBD1 (5 bases). The CDR3 spans 12 residues. The V gene lost 5 bases and the J gene lost 7 bases, with 12 bases spanning the gap. Germline V gives CDR1 KGHSH, CDR2 LQKENI. CDR3 region: CASSNRQSEQYF. In DNA, the CDR3 is TGTGCCAGCTCAAACAGACAGAGTGAGCAGTACTTC.

The gene calls are TRBV5-5 and TRBJ1-1, with 8 bases fitting TRBD1. The CDR3 runs 15 residues. The trim removed 4 bases at V and 5 bases at J, leaving 10 bases unmatched. Germline V CDR1 and CDR2: SGHKS, YYEKEE (reference sequence). The CDR3 DNA reads as TGTGCCAGCAGCCGCTCAGGGGGCGCTCGGACTGAAGCTTTCTTT. It specifies CASSRSGGARTEAFF.

This chain links TRBV2 with TRBJ2-7; TRBD1 agrees at 7 bases. V shed 9 bases and J 3 bases; nucleotides not matched to a gene: 8. The CDR3 is 13 residues long. Germline assignment: CDR1 SNHLY and CDR2 FYNNEI. DNA for the CDR3: TGTGCCAGTACGACAGGGCGGGTCTACGAGCAGTACTTC. As protein: CASTTGRVYEQYF.

This chain connects TRBV29-1 to TRBJ2-3; 10 bases are a match to TRBD1. V dropped 3 bases and J dropped 3; count of bases not matched to a gene: 6. CDR1 is SQVTM and CDR2 is ANQGSEA in the germline V gene. The CDR3 loop spans 15 amino acids. This CDR3 is CSVDARGQGTDTQYF. CDR3 nucleotide sequence: TGCAGCGTTGATGCTCGGGGACAGGGGACAGATACGCAGTATTTT.

The genes are TRBV2 and TRBJ2-7; a weak D match, TRBD1 (8 bases). This CDR3 has 12 amino acids. The ends were cut back, 9 bases at V and 7 bases at J, with 16 bases in the middle. Germline loops: CDR1 SNHLY, CDR2 FYNNEI. The CDR3 DNA follows: TGTGCCAGAAGACAGGGGAGGGGTGAGCAGTACTTC. It translates to CARRQGRGEQYF.

The rearrangement uses TRBV5-1 and TRBJ2-5, with TRBD2 matching over 13 bases. The V and J ends lost 3 bases and 2 bases, in that order; junction bases with no gene match: 7. Germline V gene sequence: CDR1 SGHRS, CDR2 YFSETQ. This CDR3 comprises 17 residues. The CDR3 spells CASSWTSGSERQETQYF. The DNA for the CDR3 is TGCGCCAGCAGCTGGACTAGCGGGAGTGAGCGGCAAGAGACCCAGTACTTC. Full variable domain (outside the CDR3, taken from reference TRBV5-1 and TRBJ2-5): KAGVTQTPRYLIKTRGQQVTLSCSPISGHRSVSWYQQTPGQGLQFLFEYFSETQRNKGNFPGRFSGRQFSNSRSEMNVSTLELGDSALYLCASSWTSGSERQETQYFGPGTRLLVL.

With regard to this clone: The junction does not match germline at one end; this may be a read error. The J gene is TRBJ2-6, the V gene TRBV13; 8 nucleotides line up with TRBD1. Germline V gene data show CDR1 as PRHDT and CDR2 as FYEKMQ (reference sequence). This CDR3 contains 17 residues. The CDR3 region has the DNA TGTGCCAGCAGCCTAGGACAGGGTAGTCCTGGGGCCAACGTCCTGACTTTC. Protein product: CASSLGQGSPGANVLTF.